This T cell receptor beta chain was found in a study of cytomegalovirus exposure and HLA in healthy donors. The V gene's germline CDR1 is SGDLS and CDR2 YYNGEE. V lost 0 bases to trimming and J lost 3 bases; unmatched junction nucleotides: 9. This CDR3 comprises 18 residues. This clone appeared once. Both 60 Vbeta primers and 13 Jbeta primers went into the PCR. The repertoire was sequenced with immunoSEQ multiplex PCR; TCRdb's copy has only in-frame clones and lacks some. The data contain 100,000 to 150,000 clones, about 81% of them singletons. The chain uses TRBV9 and TRBJ2-6; 7 nucleotides agree with TRBD1. The source material was PBMCs. The receptor's source is a woman younger than 45 in good health and CMV-seronegative. CDR3: CASSVAPGGFGGANVLTF. As DNA, the CDR3 is TGTGCCAGCAGCGTAGCTCCAGGGGGTTTCGGTGGGGCCAACGTCCTGACTTTC. Together with reference TRBV9 and TRBJ2-6, the CDR3 gives the full variable domain: DSGVTQTPKHLITATGQRVTLRCSPRSGDLSVYWYQQSLDQGLQFLIQYYNGEERAKGNILERFSAQQFPDLHSELNLSSLELGDSALYFCASSVAPGGFGGANVLTFGAGSRLTVL.